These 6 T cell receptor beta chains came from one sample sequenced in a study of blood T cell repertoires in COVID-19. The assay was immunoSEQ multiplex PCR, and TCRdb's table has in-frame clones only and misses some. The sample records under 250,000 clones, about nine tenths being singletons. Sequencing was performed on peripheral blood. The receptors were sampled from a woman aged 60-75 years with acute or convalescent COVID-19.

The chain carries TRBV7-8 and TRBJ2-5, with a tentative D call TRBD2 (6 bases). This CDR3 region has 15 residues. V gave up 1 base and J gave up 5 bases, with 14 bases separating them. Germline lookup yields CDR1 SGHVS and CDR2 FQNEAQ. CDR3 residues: CASSLGGSGSETQYF. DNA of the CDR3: TGTGCCAGCAGCTTAGGTGGAAGCGGGTCGGAGACCCAGTACTTC.

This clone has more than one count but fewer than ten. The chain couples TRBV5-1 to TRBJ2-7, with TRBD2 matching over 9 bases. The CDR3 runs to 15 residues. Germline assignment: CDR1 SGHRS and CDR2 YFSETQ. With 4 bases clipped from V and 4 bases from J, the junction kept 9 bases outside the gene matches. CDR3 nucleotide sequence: TGCGCCAGCAGCGGACAGTCTAGCGGGGAGTACGAGCAGTACTTC. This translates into CASSGQSSGEYEQYF.

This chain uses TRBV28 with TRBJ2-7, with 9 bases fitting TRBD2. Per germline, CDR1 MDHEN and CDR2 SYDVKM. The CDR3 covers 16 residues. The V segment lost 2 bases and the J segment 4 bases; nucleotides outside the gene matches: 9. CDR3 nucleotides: TGTGCCAGCAGTTTAACGGGAGCGGGAGGCCGTTACGAGCAGTACTTC. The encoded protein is CASSLTGAGGRYEQYF.

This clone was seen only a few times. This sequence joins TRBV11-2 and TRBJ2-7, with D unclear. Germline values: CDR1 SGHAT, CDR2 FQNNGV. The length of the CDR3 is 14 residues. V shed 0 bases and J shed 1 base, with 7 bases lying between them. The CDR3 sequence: CASSLERQSYEQYF. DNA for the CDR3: TGTGCCAGCAGCTTAGAACGTCAGTCCTACGAGCAGTACTTC.

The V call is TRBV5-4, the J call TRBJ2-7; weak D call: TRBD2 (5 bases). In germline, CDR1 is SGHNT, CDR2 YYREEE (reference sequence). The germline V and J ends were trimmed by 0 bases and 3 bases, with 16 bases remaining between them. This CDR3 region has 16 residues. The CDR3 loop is CASSLGEPRGLYEQYF. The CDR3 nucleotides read TGTGCCAGCAGCTTGGGGGAGCCCCGTGGGCTCTACGAGCAGTACTTC.

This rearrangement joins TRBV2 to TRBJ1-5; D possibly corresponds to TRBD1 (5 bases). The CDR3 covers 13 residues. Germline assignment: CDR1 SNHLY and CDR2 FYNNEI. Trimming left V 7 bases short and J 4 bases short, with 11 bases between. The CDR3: CASNTQENQPQHF. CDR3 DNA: TGTGCCAGCAATACACAGGAGAATCAGCCCCAGCATTTT.